This T cell receptor beta chain is drawn from a study of cytomegalovirus exposure and HLA in healthy donors (TCRdb year 2017). Study-wide context: According to an earlier analysis of several hundred of the donors, some 180 million T cells yielded roughly 110 million unique TCR beta sequences and 250 to 350 Gb of sequence data. About 330 gigabases of sequencing data and roughly 81 million unique TCR sequences made up an early release that covered several hundred HLA-typed donors. The genetic ancestry cluster associated with self-reported Caucasian donors included about 81% of the roughly 400 genotyped donors. The study aimed to test whether signatures of past pathogen exposure could be identified by cataloging public T cell receptors. Using immunosequencing, the study profiled T cell repertoires from around 680 subjects and related those repertoires to cytomegalovirus serostatus. Along with the roughly 700-subject first cohort, a separate validation cohort of around 120 different subjects was used. To predict cytomegalovirus infection status, the study brought together high-throughput TCR immunosequencing, statistical association of individual TCRs with disease status, and machine learning. A later analysis re-examined previously published TCR beta repertoires from more than 550 donors and added high-resolution HLA genotyping to investigate patterns of TCR occurrence. The later analysis used no new phenotypic data to find candidate immune exposures, relying instead on TCR beta sequences and their occurrence across donors. An earlier analysis of nearly 600 of the donors applied high-throughput TCR beta sequencing to assess whether each TCR beta V gene segment acted as functional or pseudogenic. Donor age, sex, ethnicity and CMV serostatus were compiled alongside the repertoire data. A later genetic analysis used genome-wide SNP genotypes for about 55% of the 666 donors, treating that subset as a discovery cohort. All discovery cohort repertoires had been generated on a single sequencing platform. HLA typing covered class I and class II loci at four-digit resolution. The number of donors typed differed by locus, with about 629-640 for A, B, C, DRB1 and DQB1, 522 for DQA1, approximately 580 for DPA1, and approximately 470 for DPB1. Four to six DR-DQ haplotypes were handled as single units for association and clustering, since linkage in the cohort was strong. Across 398 genotyped donors of the cohort, an average of roughly 250,000 unique TCR beta nucleotide sequences per donor were sequenced, and approximately 19% of those sequences were non-productive. General conclusions and limits of the study: In a later analysis, TCR association rates were found to vary across HLA loci, with the most associated TCRs seen for DRB1 alleles and the fewest for HLA-C alleles. According to a later analysis, parvovirus B19, influenza, CMV and Epstein-Barr virus appeared linked to several top co-occurrence clusters. In a later analysis, HLA-associated TCR beta chains showed more clonal expansion and lower generation probabilities than non-associated chains that were equally common. Linkage disequilibrium might explain the correlated functional status among segregating V segments, but an unknown experimental factor could not be ruled out. In vitro tests confirmed that three of the cytomegalovirus-associated TCR beta chains recognize cytomegalovirus antigens. The classifier was reported to diagnose cytomegalovirus status with high specificity and sensitivity in both the original cohort and the validation cohort. Most CMV-associated TCR beta chains appeared to be HLA-restricted in a later analysis, and the HLA associations seemed to be driven largely by CMV exposure. Immune exposure information for the cohort was limited to CMV serostatus. Because HLA typing was missing for some donors at each locus, association tests included only the typed subset. Strong co-occurrence of HLA alleles, especially DR and DQ, made assigning TCR associations to individual alleles difficult. Because the 87-base-pair reads could not distinguish some IMGT-functional V segments, including TRBV6-2 and TRBV6-3, those segments were excluded. In a later analysis, about 16,000 TCR beta sequences were associated with specific HLA alleles at a false discovery rate of 0.05. Because counts were too low, roughly 17 rarely observed V segments, including chromosome 9 orphons, were left out of the earlier analysis of some 640 of the donors. The study listed approximately 150 TCR beta chains as associated with cytomegalovirus. V-gene and J-gene trimming of TCR beta chains was associated with a missense DCLRE1C variant in a later genetic analysis, and the association was replicated in an independent cohort. A further reported finding was that TCR beta sequences accurately predicted the HLA-A and HLA-B alleles for most subjects in the first cohort. Broadly in line with IMGT annotations, most TCR beta V segments showed up in productive rearrangements about 90% or about 30% of the time in an earlier analysis of around 550 of the donors. Compared with the approximately 700-donor mean, donors in an Asian-associated ancestry cluster had fewer N-insertions in productive TCRs, according to a later genetic analysis. Sequencing depth was assumed to be roughly uniform across donors in the presence/absence analyses, though that assumption may not hold. It was suggested by the authors that the approach could potentially be generalized to other disease states and immunological phenotypes. A cluster of highly shared sequence variants was judged likely to be a technical artifact of the sequencing pipeline. While some public TCRs were present in many individuals, most TCR sequences turned up only very rarely across donors. In this cohort, only TCR beta chains were sequenced, and detectable features were limited by the absence of alpha or paired-chain data.

Libraries came from the immunoSEQ multiplex PCR assay. The multiplex PCR relied on a mix of 60 forward primers for TCR Vbeta segments and 13 reverse primers for TCR Jbeta segments. The CDR3 region of rearranged TCR beta genes was amplified from genomic DNA with a multiplex PCR assay. On the Illumina HiSeq System, the amplified TCR beta libraries were sequenced as 87-base-pair reads. In the source study's methods: A later analysis counted 65 million to 90 million unique TCR beta chains across the 550 to 800 repertoires, and 9.5 million to 11 million of these chains were shared by at least two donors. Raw reads were error-corrected and collapsed into unique sequences with a nearest-neighbor algorithm that merged closely related sequences to remove PCR and sequencing errors. V, D and J gene segments were assigned by aligning CDR3 sequences to IMGT reference sequences. For a sequence to be retained, a match of at least six nucleotides to both a V gene segment and a J gene segment was required. Rearrangements were classified as productive when the CDR3 lacked stop codons and remained in frame with V and J, and all other rearrangements were classified as non-productive. Following IMGT convention, CDR3 was defined as the stretch from the second conserved V-encoded cysteine to the conserved J-encoded phenylalanine. The earlier analysis of about 640 of the donors excluded any sequence lacking an unambiguous match to a single V gene segment. An earlier analysis of a few hundred of the donors called V segments functional above 56.7% productive rearrangements and segregating when the between-donor standard deviation exceeded 5%. A statistical classification framework was built for diagnosing cytomegalovirus status from the catalog of TCR beta chain sequences. In a later analysis, TCR nucleotide sequences were compared against IMGT/GENE-DB human TR gene sequences so that V and J genes could be assigned. In a later analysis, CDR3 sequences and most-parsimonious VDJ recombination scenarios were assigned using the TCRdist pipeline. In a later analysis, each TCR beta chain was defined by its CDR3 amino acid sequence together with its V-gene family, and reads lacking a unique V-gene family were excluded. As a way to deal with suspected cross-contamination and a sequencing artifact, a later analysis dropped nearly 600 nucleotide sequences that were highly shared and had low generation probability. For each public chain, a later analysis derived a clonal expansion index from normalized ranks of inferred template counts within each repertoire. In a later analysis, generation probabilities were computed using a VDJ recombination model fitted to out-of-frame rearrangements, and the results were checked against IGoR. In a later analysis, hypergeometric tests were used to score TCR-TCR, TCR-HLA and TCR-CMV co-occurrence, with a repertoire-size bias correction applied to TCR pairs. To estimate false discovery rates, a later analysis permuted the HLA or CMV assignments 20 times. In a later analysis, co-occurring TCRs were grouped using DBSCAN, and TCRdist sequence similarity was added for clustering within HLA-allele-positive subsets. Repertoires with fewer than 30,000 or more than 120,000 public chains were left out of co-occurrence clustering, as were four to six repertoires with anomalous nucleotide sharing. This immuneACCESS table, as held by TCRdb, lists in-frame sequences with V and J called but not all clones. Of the missing ones, under half trace to an unresolved V gene in checked studies; the others have no known cause. The DNA gave D and trimming, while V, J and clone size come from that table. The sample yields approximately 110,000 clones; 77% were counted once. The ten most abundant clones make up 13% of the sample.

V is cut by 3 bases and J by 3 bases, and the space between the germline ends is 19 bases. Reading from cysteine to phenylalanine, the CDR3 counts 17 amino acids. Only CDR3 DNA is held: 51 bases, read in frame from base 1. CDR1 and CDR2 are read off the germline V gene (reference sequence) as LNHDA and SQIVND. The cohort was made up of 500 to 800 healthy bone marrow donors. At the time of sampling, all cohort members were nominally healthy, though unrecorded immune exposures were likely present. The donor was CMV seropositive and was included in the group of 250 to 350 seropositive cohort members. A peripheral blood sample was collected from each donor, and TCR beta sequencing was performed on peripheral blood mononuclear cells. The Qiagen DNeasy Blood Extraction Kit was used to extract genomic DNA from the blood cell samples. Notes on this clone: The clone's antigen remains unknown. Base qualities are not provided; no much larger clone lies one nucleotide away.

The chain was built from TRBV19 and TRBJ2-3; a weak D assignment points to TRBD2 (6 bases agree). This sequence was found in a middle-aged woman in good health and CMV-seropositive. Sample: PBMCs. At the DNA level, the sequence is TGTGCCAGTAGTATTACTAACACGGGAGCGGTAACAGATACGCAGTATTTT. Its product reads: CASSITNTGAVTDTQYF.